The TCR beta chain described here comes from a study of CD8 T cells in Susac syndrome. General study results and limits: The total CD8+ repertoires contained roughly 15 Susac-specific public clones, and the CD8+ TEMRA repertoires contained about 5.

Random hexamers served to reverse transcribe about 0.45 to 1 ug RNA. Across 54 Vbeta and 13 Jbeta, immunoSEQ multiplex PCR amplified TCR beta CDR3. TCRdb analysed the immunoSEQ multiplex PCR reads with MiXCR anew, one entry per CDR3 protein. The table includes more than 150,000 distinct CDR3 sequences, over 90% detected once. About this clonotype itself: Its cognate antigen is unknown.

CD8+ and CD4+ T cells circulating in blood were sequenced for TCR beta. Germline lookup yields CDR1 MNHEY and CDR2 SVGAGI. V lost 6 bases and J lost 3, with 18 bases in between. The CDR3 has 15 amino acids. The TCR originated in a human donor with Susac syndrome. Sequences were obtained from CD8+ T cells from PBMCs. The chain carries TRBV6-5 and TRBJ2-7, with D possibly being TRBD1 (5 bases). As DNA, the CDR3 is TGTGCCAGCAGCCCTGAACAGTGGGGCTACTACGAGCAGTACTTC. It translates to CASSPEQWGYYEQYF.